This passage covers 24 T cell receptor beta chains from one sample sequenced in a study of graft-versus-host responses after intestinal transplantation. Some clones are missing from TCRdb's copy, which holds only in-frame ones; the method was immunoSEQ multiplex PCR. The data hold over 100,000 clones, with more than 85% observed a single time. What these receptors recognize is not known. The sequences come from unstimulated CD8+ T cells sorted from spleen or lymph node cells, collected before transplant. These receptors were collected from a human donor who was the organ donor for an intestinal transplant.

This chain joins TRBV7-9 and TRBJ2-7; D might be TRBD1 or TRBD2, each matching 6 bases. V shed 2 bases and J shed 0 bases, with 14 bases lying between them. Per the germline V gene, CDR1 is SEHNR and CDR2 is FQNEAQ (reference sequence). The CDR3 contains 16 residues. The CDR3 coding sequence is TGTGCCAGCAGCTTAACGGAGGGGACACACTCCTACGAGCAGTACTTC. This codes for CASSLTEGTHSYEQYF.

The CDR3 DNA follows: TGTGCCAGCAGCACCGGTTCTAGCGGTACCTACGAGCAGTACTTC. Translation gives CASSTGSSGTYEQYF. V gene TRBV6-5 combines with J gene TRBJ2-7, with 7 bases lining up with TRBD2. Germline values: CDR1 MNHEY, CDR2 SVGAGI. Unmatched junction bases numbered 10, after V lost 6 bases and J lost 2 bases. The CDR3 length is 15 residues.

The chain employs TRBV6-5 and TRBJ2-7; no definite D call. Germline V gene lookup returns CDR1 MNHEY and CDR2 SVGAGI. CDR3 size: 13 residues. Trimming shortened V by 6 bases and J by 1 base, and 10 bases separated the two germline ends. In nucleotides, the CDR3 is TGTGCCAGCAGCAGTGACGGTTCCTACGAGCAGTACTTC. It specifies CASSSDGSYEQYF.

The rearrangement links TRBV9 to TRBJ2-1; D is unclear. Germline V gives CDR1 SGDLS, CDR2 YYNGEE. The CDR3 extends over 15 amino acids. V was cut by 1 base and J by 7 bases, with 15 bases left in between. The CDR3 protein is CASSVWASINNEQFF. The CDR3 DNA sequence: TGTGCCAGCAGCGTATGGGCTAGTATTAATAATGAGCAGTTCTTC.

This chain uses TRBV11-2 with TRBJ2-1, with 7 bases that match TRBD1. The J segment lost 2 bases and the V segment lost 0 bases, leaving 4 bases of the junction unmatched. The germline gives CDR1 SGHAT, CDR2 FQNNGV. The CDR3 has 16 amino acids. The CDR3: CASSLDSGGPYNEQFF. The CDR3 DNA reads as TGTGCCAGCAGCTTAGATTCAGGGGGACCCTACAATGAGCAGTTCTTC.

The chain joins TRBV6-5 to TRBJ2-5; TRBD1 matches at 8 bases. The J call is uncertain, as TRBJ2-7 better fits the DNA end. This CDR3 region has 16 residues. Germline V gene sequence: CDR1 MNHEY, CDR2 SVGAGI. Here the CDR3 DNA reads TGTGCCAGCAGTTACTCGATTAATACCAGGGGGCTCGAGCAGTACTTC. It translates to CASSYSINTRGLEQYF.

The J gene is TRBJ2-4, the V gene TRBV27, with 7 nucleotides matching TRBD1. The V segment lost 2 bases and the J segment 3 bases; nucleotides outside the gene matches: 7. The length of the CDR3 is 16 residues. The germline V gene encodes CDR1 MNHEY and CDR2 SMNVEV (reference sequence). The DNA of the CDR3 is TGTGCCAGCAGTTTAGCAGGGGGTGCGGGCAAAAACATTCAGTACTTC. Encoded protein: CASSLAGGAGKNIQYF.

This chain links TRBV28 with TRBJ2-7, with D tentatively TRBD1 (6 bases). CDR3 size: 13 residues. The germline V and J ends were trimmed by 7 bases and 3 bases, with 13 bases remaining between them. Germline V gene data show CDR1 as MDHEN and CDR2 as SYDVKM. CDR3 DNA sequence: TGTGCCAGCACCTCAGGGGCTCTCTACGAGCAGTACTTC. Translating gives CASTSGALYEQYF.

This chain links TRBV5-1 with TRBJ2-7; 9 bases align to TRBD2. V was pared by 4 bases and J by 7 bases, with 27 bases of the junction left unmatched. The CDR3 covers 20 residues. Germline assignment: CDR1 SGHRS and CDR2 YFSETQ. CDR3 amino acids: CASSPQALGLAGELRSEQYF. CDR3 DNA: TGCGCCAGCAGCCCCCAAGCCCTCGGATTAGCGGGAGAGCTACGGTCGGAGCAGTACTTC.

The V and J genes are TRBV4-1 and TRBJ2-1; tentatively, D is TRBD1 or TRBD2 (5 bases each). This CDR3 is built from 11 residues. Per germline, CDR1 MGHRA and CDR2 YSYEKL. Trimming took off 3 bases at V and 15 bases at J, with 12 bases between the two ends. As DNA, the CDR3 is TGCGCCAGCAGCCAGGGACCAAGGATGTTCTTC. It specifies CASSQGPRMFF.

The chain couples TRBV4-3 to TRBJ1-5, with D possibly TRBD1 on 5 matching bases. Germline-derived CDR1 and CDR2 are LGHNA and YSLEER. The CDR3 has 15 residues. V gave up 0 bases and J gave up 4 bases, with 10 bases separating them. CDR3 protein: CASSQDQGGNQPQHF. CDR3 nucleotides: TGCGCCAGCAGCCAAGATCAGGGAGGGAATCAGCCCCAGCATTTT.

The chain carries TRBV7-9 and TRBJ2-5; D may be TRBD2 (5 bases). Trimming took off 4 bases at V and 6 bases at J, with 24 bases between the two ends. Germline CDR1 is SEHNR and CDR2 is FQNEAQ (reference sequence). The CDR3 runs to 17 residues. The CDR3 DNA reads TGTGCCAGCAGCTGGGTCCGGGGAAGGCCCCCTGCGAAGACCCAGTACTTC. Its translation is CASSWVRGRPPAKTQYF.

This chain uses TRBV11-3 with TRBJ2-2; 10 bases line up with TRBD2. The CDR3 is 16 residues long. After removal of 2 bases from V and 1 base from J, the junction contained 1 base not matched to a gene. CDR1 and CDR2 from the germline V gene are SGHNT and YENEEA. CDR3 nucleotide sequence: TGTGCCAGCAGCTTAACTAGCGGGGTGAACACCGGGGAGCTGTTTTTT. As protein: CASSLTSGVNTGELFF. The variable domain in full, with the rest retrieved from reference TRBV11-3 and TRBJ2-2, is EAGVVQSPRYKIIEKKQPVAFWCNPISGHNTLYWYLQNLGQGPELLIRYENEEAVDDSQLPKDRFSAERLKGVDSTLKIQPAELGDSAVYLCASSLTSGVNTGELFFGEGSRLTVL.

This chain joins TRBV9 and TRBJ2-1, with D unresolved. Germline V gives CDR1 SGDLS, CDR2 YYNGEE. This CDR3 is 13 amino acids long. Trimming removed 10 bases from V and 0 bases from J, with 11 bases in between. The CDR3 here is CAPGRTSYNEQFF. The CDR3 DNA follows: TGTGCCCCAGGTAGGACCTCCTACAATGAGCAGTTCTTC. Looking up the rest from reference TRBV9 and TRBJ2-1 gives the full variable domain: DSGVTQTPKHLITATGQRVTLRCSPRSGDLSVYWYQQSLDQGLQFLIQYYNGEERAKGNILERFSAQQFPDLHSELNLSSLELGDSALYFCAPGRTSYNEQFFGPGTRLTVL.

This chain links TRBV28 with TRBJ2-3; 12 nucleotides line up with TRBD2. The CDR3 extends over 17 amino acids. Germline lookup yields CDR1 MDHEN and CDR2 SYDVKM. J gave up 2 bases and V 1 base, and 4 bases lay outside the gene matches. The chain's CDR3 is CASSLYLAGGVTDTQYF. The CDR3 nucleotides are TGTGCCAGCAGTTTATATCTAGCGGGAGGGGTCACAGATACGCAGTATTTT.

The chain joins TRBV27 to TRBJ2-7; D may be TRBD2 (6 bases). The CDR3 runs 15 residues. The germline V and J ends were trimmed by 2 bases and 3 bases, with 14 bases remaining between them. CDR1 and CDR2 (germline): MNHEY, SMNVEV (reference sequence). DNA for the CDR3: TGTGCCAGCAGTTTACGCGGCGGGAAAAACTACGAGCAGTACTTC. It is translated as CASSLRGGKNYEQYF.

The V gene is TRBV27, the J gene TRBJ2-7; 9 positions agree with TRBD1. The V segment lost 5 bases and the J segment 3 bases; nucleotides outside the gene matches: 2. The CDR3 totals 13 residues. Germline values: CDR1 MNHEY, CDR2 SMNVEV (reference sequence). The DNA for the CDR3 is TGTGCCAGCAGTCCGGGACAGGGCTACGAGCAGTACTTC. Encoded protein: CASSPGQGYEQYF.

The chain carries TRBV7-2 and TRBJ2-1, with TRBD2 matching over 10 bases. The CDR3 sequence is 16 residues long. After removal of 5 bases from V and 0 bases from J, the junction contained 4 bases not matched to a gene. Germline lookup yields CDR1 SGHTA and CDR2 FQGNSA. For the CDR3, the DNA is TGTGCCAGCAGCCCGGTAGCGGGAGGCTCCTACAATGAGCAGTTCTTC. It encodes CASSPVAGGSYNEQFF.

CDR3 region: CASKLNPLEQYF. The DNA of the CDR3 is TGTGCCAGCAAACTGAACCCCCTCGAGCAGTACTTC. The chain has TRBV5-6 and TRBJ2-7; D gene ambiguous. Deletions cut 6 bases from V and 6 bases from J, with 13 bases between. The length of the CDR3 is 12 residues. Germline values: CDR1 SGHDT, CDR2 YYEEEE.

CDR3 region: CASSTRGGSAYEQYF. The CDR3 DNA sequence: TGTGCCAGTAGTACTCGAGGGGGTAGCGCCTACGAGCAGTACTTC. The chain has TRBV19 and TRBJ2-7, with D tentatively TRBD1 (6 bases). The CDR3 has 15 amino acids. Germline V lookup: CDR1 LNHDA, CDR2 SQIVND (reference sequence). Trimming cost V 4 bases and J 2 bases, with 15 bases left between them.

The gene calls are TRBV7-9 and TRBJ2-7; no clear D. The CDR3 runs to 12 residues. Germline loops: CDR1 SEHNR, CDR2 FQNEAQ (reference sequence). The germline V and J ends were trimmed by 1 base and 12 bases, with 13 bases remaining between them. The CDR3 nucleotides are TGTGCCAGCAGCTTAGGGTACAGCGAGTTGTACTTC. It is translated as CASSLGYSELYF.

The rearrangement links TRBV7-9 to TRBJ2-1; D is uncertain. The CDR3 sequence is 13 residues long. Trimming stripped 3 bases from V and 8 bases from J, with 11 bases between. Germline CDR1 and CDR2: SEHNR and FQNEAQ (reference sequence). The CDR3: CASSLVIRDEQFF. The CDR3 nucleotides read TGTGCCAGCAGCTTGGTAATCCGGGATGAGCAGTTCTTC.

The V and J genes are TRBV25-1 and TRBJ1-2, with 8 nucleotides matching TRBD1. Germline values: CDR1 MGHDK, CDR2 SYGVNS. After removal of 4 bases from V and 7 bases from J, the junction contained 2 bases not matched to a gene. The CDR3 sequence is 12 residues long. CDR3 nucleotide sequence: TGTGCCAGCAGTGGGACAGGGTTTGGCTACACCTTC. This encodes CASSGTGFGYTF.

The chain is built from TRBV2 and TRBJ2-3; 11 bases fit TRBD2. The J segment lost 2 bases and the V segment lost 3 bases, leaving 10 bases of the junction unmatched. The CDR3 loop spans 18 amino acids. CDR1 SNHLY and CDR2 FYNNEI come from the germline V gene. The CDR3 region is CASSETARTSGSTDTQYF. DNA for the CDR3: TGTGCCAGCAGTGAGACGGCCCGGACTAGCGGGTCCACAGATACGCAGTATTTT.